These 10 T cell receptor beta chains share one sample of origin, sequenced in a study of control samples from healthy donors and cancer patients. Assay: immunoSEQ multiplex PCR; the TCRdb copy retains only in-frame clones and omits some. The sample lists approximately 12,000 clones; roughly 95% were seen once. The sequenced sample was PBMCs. The receptors shown here come from a man between 65 and 85 years old with head and neck cancer.

The V and J genes are TRBV27 and TRBJ1-6; D uncertain. The CDR3 runs to 12 residues. Trimming took off 4 bases at V and 7 bases at J, with 5 bases between the two ends. Germline assignment: CDR1 MNHEY and CDR2 SMNVEV (reference sequence). CDR3 region: CASSSTNSPLHF. CDR3 DNA sequence: TGTGCCAGCAGTTCGACAAATTCACCCCTCCACTTT.

V gene TRBV28 combines with J gene TRBJ1-2; 7 nucleotides line up with TRBD1. J was trimmed by 8 bases and V by 3 bases; bases with no gene match: 12. The CDR3 has 15 residues. Per the germline V gene, CDR1 is MDHEN and CDR2 is SYDVKM. The chain's CDR3 is CASSFGPEGARGYTF. CDR3 DNA: TGTGCCAGCAGTTTTGGGCCCGAGGGGGCGAGGGGCTACACCTTC.

The chain couples TRBV14 to TRBJ2-1; 10 bases fit TRBD2. The CDR3 runs 15 residues. CDR1 is SGHDN and CDR2 is FVKESK in the germline V gene. V lost 4 bases, J lost 6 bases, and 6 bases stayed unmatched. As DNA, the CDR3 is TGTGCCAGCAGCCTTCATAGCGGGGGGCGCAATGAGCAGTTCTTC. Translated: CASSLHSGGRNEQFF. Supplemented by reference TRBV14 and TRBJ2-1, the full variable domain reads EAGVTQFPSHSVIEKGQTVTLRCDPISGHDNLYWYRRVMGKEIKFLLHFVKESKQDESGMPNNRFLAERTGGTYSTLKVQPAELEDSGVYFCASSLHSGGRNEQFFGPGTRLTVL.

The V call is TRBV7-2, the J call TRBJ1-2; D is perhaps TRBD1 (6 bases). Deletions cut 6 bases from V and 2 bases from J, with 16 bases between. This CDR3 is 15 amino acids long. Germline CDR1 reads SGHTA; CDR2 reads FQGNSA. The CDR3 sequence is CASRRPGEGNYGYTF. CDR3 nucleotide sequence: TGTGCCAGCAGAAGACCAGGGGAAGGCAACTATGGCTACACCTTC. Full variable domain (missing parts from reference TRBV7-2 and TRBJ1-2): GAGVSQSPSNKVTEKGKDVELRCDPISGHTALYWYRQSLGQGLEFLIYFQGNSAPDKSGLPSDRFSAERTGGSVSTLTIQRTQQEDSAVYLCASRRPGEGNYGYTFGSGTRLTVV.

The rearrangement uses TRBV21-1 and TRBJ1-3. TRBV21-1 is deemed a pseudogene. CDR3 size: 12 residues. CDR3 bases: TGTGCCAGCACCATAGCTGGAAACACCATATATTTT. Residues: CASTIAGNTIYF.

The chain combines TRBV24-1 with TRBJ2-3, with a tentative D call TRBD2 (6 bases). The CDR3 contains 12 residues. V lost 7 bases to trimming and J lost 4 bases, with 8 bases between them. Germline CDR1 and CDR2: KGHDR and SFDVKD. CDR3 in DNA: TGTGCCACCAGGGGGGGATCAGATACGCAGTATTTT. This translates into CATRGGSDTQYF.

The V and J genes are TRBV28 and TRBJ1-1; no definite D call. Trimming removed 7 bases at V and 4 bases at J, with 10 bases between. The CDR3 is 12 amino acids. Germline CDR1 MDHEN, CDR2 SYDVKM. CDR3 sequence reads: CASNVGSTEAFF. Written as DNA, the CDR3 is TGTGCCAGCAACGTGGGGAGCACTGAAGCTTTCTTT. The entire variable domain, with the rest obtained from reference TRBV28 and TRBJ1-1, is as follows: DVKVTQSSRYLVKRTGEKVFLECVQDMDHENMFWYRQDPGLGLRLIYFSYDVKMKEKGDIPEGYSVSREKKERFSLILESASTNQTSMYLCASNVGSTEAFFGQGTRLTVV.

The chain has TRBV11-2 and TRBJ2-3, with D maybe TRBD1 (6 bases). Trimming took off 5 bases at V and 4 bases at J, with 13 bases between the two ends. Looked up from germline, CDR1 is SGHAT and CDR2 is FQNNGV. This CDR3 contains 14 residues. The CDR3 here is CASSLNRVADTQYF. The CDR3 DNA reads TGTGCCAGCAGCCTTAACAGGGTCGCAGATACGCAGTATTTT.

The J gene is TRBJ2-3, the V gene TRBV28; 7 bases are a match to TRBD2. Germline values: CDR1 MDHEN, CDR2 SYDVKM. This CDR3 has 13 amino acids. Losses at the gene ends were 7 bases for V and 5 bases for J; bases not matched to a gene: 6. DNA for the CDR3: TGTGCCAGCAACAGCGGGAATGGAGATACGCAGTATTTT. It specifies CASNSGNGDTQYF. Combining the CDR3 with reference TRBV28 and TRBJ2-3 gives the whole variable domain DVKVTQSSRYLVKRTGEKVFLECVQDMDHENMFWYRQDPGLGLRLIYFSYDVKMKEKGDIPEGYSVSREKKERFSLILESASTNQTSMYLCASNSGNGDTQYFGPGTRLTVL.

The chain uses TRBV7-6 and TRBJ2-7, with 10 bases identical to TRBD1. The CDR3 length is 18 residues. In germline, CDR1 is SGHVS, CDR2 FNYEAQ. Germline trimming cut 1 base from V and 2 bases from J; bases unmatched to any gene: 11. In DNA, the CDR3 is TGTGCCAGCAGCTTAGAAGAGACGACAGGGGGCGAAACCTACGAGCAGTACTTC. Its protein is CASSLEETTGGETYEQYF.